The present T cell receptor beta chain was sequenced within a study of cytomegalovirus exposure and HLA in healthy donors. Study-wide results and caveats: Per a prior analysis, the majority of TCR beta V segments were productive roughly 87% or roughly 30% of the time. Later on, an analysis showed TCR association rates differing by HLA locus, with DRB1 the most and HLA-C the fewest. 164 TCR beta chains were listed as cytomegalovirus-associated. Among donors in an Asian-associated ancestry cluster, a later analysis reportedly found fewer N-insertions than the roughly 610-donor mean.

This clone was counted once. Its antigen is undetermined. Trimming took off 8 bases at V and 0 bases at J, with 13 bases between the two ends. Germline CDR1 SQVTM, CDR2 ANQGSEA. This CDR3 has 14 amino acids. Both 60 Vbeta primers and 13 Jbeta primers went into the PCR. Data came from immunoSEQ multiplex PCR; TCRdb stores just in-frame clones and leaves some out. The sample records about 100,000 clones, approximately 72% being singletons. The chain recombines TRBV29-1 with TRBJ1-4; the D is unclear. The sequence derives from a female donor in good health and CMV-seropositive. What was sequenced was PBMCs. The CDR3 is CSIKGSATNEKLFF. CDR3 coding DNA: TGCAGCATTAAGGGTAGCGCAACTAATGAAAAACTGTTTTTT. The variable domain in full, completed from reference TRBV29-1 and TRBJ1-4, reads SAVISQKPSRDICQRGTSLTIQCQVDSQVTMMFWYRQQPGQSLTLIATANQGSEATYESGFVIDKFPISRPNLTFSTLTVSNMSPEDSSIYLCSIKGSATNEKLFFGSGTQLSVL.